This T cell receptor (beta chain) was obtained from a study of blood T cell repertoires in COVID-19. Profiled with immunoSEQ multiplex PCR; TCRdb holds only in-frame clones, not every one. Here the sample spans approximately 480,000 clones, around 87% being singletons. Germline V gene sequence: CDR1 GTSNPN, CDR2 SVGIG (reference sequence). This CDR3 spans 13 amino acids. Trimming cost V 4 bases and J 5 bases, with 12 bases left between them. Specimen: PBMCs or T cells enriched from blood (not recorded which). This chain uses TRBV30 with TRBJ2-1; D is ambiguous. This receptor was obtained from a woman aged 18-35 years who had recovered from COVID-19. Here the CDR3 DNA reads TGTGCCTGGATAGAGGATTGGAACAATGAGCAGTTCTTC. Its translation: CAWIEDWNNEQFF.